The rows below give T cell receptor beta chains drawn from one sample of a study of human CD8 memory T cell subsets. Each CDR3 protein gets one entry in TCRdb, which reprocessed the 5' RACE reads and gives no DNA. In all, the sample yields 8,000 or so distinct CDR3 sequences. Input material: CD8+ T cells from PBMCs. The receptors were sampled from a human donor in good health. Each CDR3 is given with its conserved first and last residue. Fields, in order: V gene, clone size, J gene, CDR3 protein. Expanded clones are given a class, and other clones once, few, many or no size at all.

TRBV11-2,-,TRBJ2-1,CASSPRWAGDPYNEQFF
TRBV28,-,TRBJ2-5,CASSGDRAEETQYF
TRBV7-9,-,TRBJ2-1,CASSPRFSGRDYNEQFF
TRBV4-1,-,TRBJ2-5,CASSLEGLAGGTQYF
TRBV13,medium-sized,TRBJ1-2,CASSQGTGGFGYTF
TRBV11-3,-,TRBJ2-2,CASSLDQGANTGELFF
TRBV5-1,-,TRBJ2-1,CASSVFQGNEQFF
TRBV7-6,-,TRBJ2-1,CASTGGQSSYNEQFF
TRBV7-9,-,TRBJ2-5,CASRPRTGEQETQYF
TRBV12-3/TRBV12-4,-,TRBJ1-1,CASTQTENTEAFF
TRBV29-1,-,TRBJ2-2,CSVERTGDAGELFF
TRBV20-1,-,TRBJ1-1,CSARDIDGNTEAFF
TRBV6-9,-,TRBJ2-5,CASSSETGQETQYF
TRBV6-5,large,TRBJ1-1,CASSWGERAFF
TRBV15,-,TRBJ2-3,CATSSRTSGSADTQYF
TRBV18,-,TRBJ2-7,CASSRVTTGVDDEQYF
TRBV12-3/TRBV12-4,-,TRBJ1-5,CASTDLPNQPQHF
TRBV5-1,large,TRBJ2-1,CASSSTGSYNEQFF
TRBV10-2,-,TRBJ2-7,CASSPTTSYEQYF
TRBV3-1,-,TRBJ2-4,CASSQFSGGRNIQYF
TRBV3-1,-,TRBJ2-5,CASSQDLTSGLTQYF
TRBV20-1,large,TRBJ1-1,CSADHVSDTEAFF
TRBV9,-,TRBJ2-5,CASSVGGGWETQYF
TRBV25-1,-,TRBJ2-1,CASSEGTNCSYNEQFF